Presented here are 7 T cell receptor beta chains from one specimen sequenced in a study of T cell repertoires in cytomegalovirus infection. These TCRs are of unknown antigen specificity. TCRdb processed the reads anew with MiXCR; each CDR3 protein has one entry. In the table there are 700,000 to 950,000 distinct CDR3 sequences, approximately 32% of which are singletons. Sequences were derived from cultured CD8+ T cells from PBMCs, sampled from culture after CMV antigen stimulation. The receptors were gathered from a human donor in good health (CMV status not recorded). Some clones in this sample may be carry-over from other donors' samples.

CDR3 DNA sequence: TGTGCCAGCAGTCCCCTCCTAGCGGCATACTCCCAAGAGACCCAGTACTTC. Its protein is CASSPLLAAYSQETQYF. V gene TRBV28 combines with J gene TRBJ2-5; 7 nucleotides line up with TRBD2. Trimming removed 5 bases from V and 1 base from J; junction bases left unmatched: 13. The CDR3 extends over 17 amino acids. CDR1 MDHEN and CDR2 SYDVKM come from the germline V gene.

This clonotype came up a few times. The rearrangement links TRBV19 to TRBJ1-4, with TRBD1 identical over 8 bases. The CDR3 runs 14 residues. The germline CDR1 and CDR2 sequences are LNHDA and SQIVND (reference sequence). Trimming cost V 3 bases and J 8 bases; bases outside gene matches: 5. CDR3 sequence reads: CASSMTGADEKLFF. The CDR3 DNA is TGTGCCAGTAGTATGACAGGGGCGGACGAAAAACTGTTTTTT.

The J gene is TRBJ1-6, the V gene TRBV2; D might be TRBD1 (6 bases). Germline CDR1 reads SNHLY; CDR2 reads FYNNEI. The CDR3 runs to 12 residues. Trimming cost V 8 bases and J 6 bases, with 8 bases left between them. CDR3 region: CASWTANSPLHF. DNA of the CDR3: TGTGCCAGCTGGACAGCTAATTCACCCCTCCACTTT.

The CDR3 DNA reads as TGTGCCAGCAGTCACGGGACTAGCGGGGGCCCCGGATACAATGAGCAGTTCTTC. Residues: CASSHGTSGGPGYNEQFF. J is TRBJ2-1 and V is TRBV27; 14 bases fit TRBD2. The length of the CDR3 is 18 residues. Germline values: CDR1 MNHEY, CDR2 SMNVEV (reference sequence). Trimming took 5 bases from V and 4 from J; bases not matched to a gene: 10.

This rearrangement joins TRBV2 to TRBJ2-7, with 7 bases lining up with TRBD2. The CDR3 is 16 amino acids. The germline V gene has CDR1 SNHLY and CDR2 FYNNEI. After removal of 0 bases from V and 9 bases from J, the junction contained 14 bases not matched to a gene. As DNA, the CDR3 is TGTGCCAGCAGTGAAGCGCTTCAAGGACTAGTCTTTGTGCAGTACGTC. Protein: CASSEALQGLVFVQYV.

This clonotype occurred many times. The J gene is TRBJ1-5, the V gene TRBV7-2; perhaps TRBD1 as D (5 bases). CDR1 is SGHTA and CDR2 is FQGNSA in the germline V gene. CDR3 length: 15 residues. The V and J ends lost 4 bases and 0 bases respectively, with 10 bases between them. The CDR3 coding sequence is TGTGCCAGCAGCTCGGGACCTTATAGCAATCAGCCCCAGCATTTT. Protein: CASSSGPYSNQPQHF.

This clonotype showed up just a few times. The CDR3 nucleotides read TGTGCCAGCAGCAGGACAGGGATAAAATACACTGAAGCTTTCTTT. This encodes CASSRTGIKYTEAFF. This chain links TRBV7-9 with TRBJ1-1; 8 nucleotides line up with TRBD1. The germline V gene has CDR1 SEHNR and CDR2 FQNEAQ (reference sequence). Trimming removed 5 bases from V and 3 bases from J; junction bases left unmatched: 8. The CDR3 spans 15 residues.